These 23 T cell receptor beta chains were all obtained from the same sample, sequenced in a study of OX40 agonist ivuxolimab in advanced cancers. The library relied on the immunoSEQ multiplex PCR assay. The immuneACCESS repertoire file appears here via TCRdb, limited to in-frame rearrangements. These files lack a portion of the clones; in checked studies, under half of the deficit traces to unresolved V genes, and the cause of the others is not known. The sample table lists about 40,000 clones, roughly 88% of them with a count of one. Of the sample, around 25% is held by the ten largest clones. The input for sequencing was CD4+ or CD8+ T cells sorted from blood, taken in a trial of the OX40 agonist ivuxolimab. Receptors were obtained from an adult with an advanced solid tumor such as melanoma, head and neck, liver or kidney cancer.

This sequence joins TRBV2 and TRBJ2-7, with D possibly TRBD2 on 5 matching bases. V lost 4 bases, J lost 3 bases, and 10 bases lay in between. The CDR3 sequence is 13 residues long. Germline V gene data show CDR1 as SNHLY and CDR2 as FYNNEI. The CDR3 reads CASSVFRDYEQYF. CDR3 coding DNA: TGTGCCAGCAGTGTGTTCCGGGACTACGAGCAGTACTTC.

The chain recombines TRBV11-2 with TRBJ2-1, with D perhaps matching TRBD2 (5 bases). CDR1 SGHAT and CDR2 FQNNGV come from the germline V gene. V was cut by 2 bases and J by 0 bases, with 8 bases left in between. The CDR3 loop spans 15 amino acids. CDR3 DNA: TGTGCCAGCAGCTTAAGCGGTGACTCCTACAATGAGCAGTTCTTC. It codes for CASSLSGDSYNEQFF.

The chain combines TRBV7-3 with TRBJ2-2; 9 bases fit TRBD2. CDR1 and CDR2 (germline): SGHTA, FQGTGA. V was pared by 5 bases and J by 4 bases, with 11 bases of the junction left unmatched. The CDR3 runs 17 residues. CDR3 residues: CASSPDNSGRVTGELFF. The CDR3 DNA reads as TGTGCCAGCAGCCCTGATAATAGCGGGAGAGTCACCGGGGAGCTGTTTTTT.

The genes are TRBV2 and TRBJ1-2, with 9 bases that match TRBD1. From germline, CDR1 is SNHLY and CDR2 FYNNEI. This CDR3 contains 16 residues. Unmatched junction bases numbered 15, after V lost 7 bases and J lost 6 bases. The CDR3 region has the DNA TGTGCCAGCACCAACTTAGAGACAGGGACAGGGCATGGCTACACCTTC. Residues: CASTNLETGTGHGYTF.

J is TRBJ2-7 and V is TRBV6-6; 10 bases are a match to TRBD1. The CDR3 totals 16 residues. CDR1 is MNHNY and CDR2 is SVGAGI in the germline V gene (reference sequence). J gave up 1 base and V 0 bases, and 3 bases lay outside the gene matches. The CDR3 nucleotides are TGTGCCAGCAGTTACTCGAGGGACAGGGGATCCTACGAGCAGTACTTC. Protein: CASSYSRDRGSYEQYF.

V gene TRBV27 combines with J gene TRBJ2-7, with a weak D call TRBD1 (5 bases). CDR3 length: 14 residues. From germline, CDR1 is MNHEY and CDR2 SMNVEV (reference sequence). V lost 4 bases and J 2 bases, leaving 12 bases between the germline ends. The CDR3 region is CASSSGALPYEQYF. In DNA form, the CDR3 reads TGTGCCAGCAGTTCTGGGGCCCTTCCCTACGAGCAGTACTTC.

The rearrangement uses TRBV5-6 and TRBJ2-5; no clear D gene. The germline V and J ends were trimmed by 0 bases and 5 bases, with 11 bases remaining between them. This CDR3 comprises 14 residues. Germline V CDR1 and CDR2: SGHDT, YYEEEE. The CDR3 region has the DNA TGTGCCAGCAGCTTGGCGGTGGGCAGGGAGACCCAGTACTTC. Its translation is CASSLAVGRETQYF.

By its share, this clone is medium-sized. The gene calls are TRBV2 and TRBJ2-7, with D perhaps assigned TRBD1 or TRBD2 (5 bases each). CDR1 and CDR2 from the germline V gene are SNHLY and FYNNEI. V lost 6 bases and J 7 bases, leaving 13 bases between the germline ends. The CDR3 runs 12 residues. In DNA, the CDR3 is TGTGCCAGCAGGCCTGAGGGGTTAGAGCAGTACTTC. As protein: CASRPEGLEQYF.

The V and J genes are TRBV13 and TRBJ1-4; D is unresolved. The CDR3 extends over 14 amino acids. The V end lost 5 bases, the J end lost 4 bases, and 11 bases lay between the germline ends. Germline CDR1 reads PRHDT; CDR2 reads FYEKMQ (reference sequence). The CDR3 protein is CASSPPSDNEKLFF. The DNA of the CDR3 is TGTGCCAGCAGCCCCCCATCAGATAATGAAAAACTGTTTTTT.

This sequence joins TRBV5-6 and TRBJ1-5; D gene ambiguous. Germline CDR1 SGHDT, CDR2 YYEEEE. This CDR3 contains 13 residues. V was shortened by 1 base and J by 6 bases, with 8 bases between the two germline ends. This chain's CDR3 is CASSLSGSQPQHF. The CDR3, as DNA: TGTGCCAGCAGCTTGTCTGGGAGTCAGCCCCAGCATTTT. The full variable domain, rest sourced from reference TRBV5-6 and TRBJ1-5, is DAGVTQSPTHLIKTRGQQVTLRCSPKSGHDTVSWYQQALGQGPQFIFQYYEEEERQRGNFPDRFSGHQFPNYSSELNVNALLLGDSALYLCASSLSGSQPQHFGDGTRLSIL.

This chain joins TRBV5-4 and TRBJ2-2; 8 nucleotides agree with TRBD2. Germline V gene sequence: CDR1 SGHNT, CDR2 YYREEE (reference sequence). V dropped 3 bases and J dropped 10; count of bases not matched to a gene: 5. This CDR3 region has 13 residues. CDR3 DNA sequence: TGTGCCAGCAGCTACGGGGGGGAGGTGGAGCTGTTTTTT. This translates into CASSYGGEVELFF.

The chain is built from TRBV29-1 and TRBJ2-2; D not certain. This CDR3 comprises 11 residues. V lost 5 bases and J lost 3, with 4 bases in between. Germline CDR1 SQVTM, CDR2 ANQGSEA. DNA of the CDR3: TGCAGCGTTCCAGACACCGGGGAGCTGTTTTTT. Residues: CSVPDTGELFF.

This clone was detected a few times. The V and J genes are TRBV27 and TRBJ1-1; D is possibly TRBD1 (6 bases). Per the germline V gene, CDR1 is MNHEY and CDR2 is SMNVEV (reference sequence). The CDR3 consists of 13 residues. The V and J ends lost 5 bases and 8 bases respectively, with 15 bases between them. The CDR3 nucleotides are TGTGCCAGCAGTGAAACAGGGACCCCCGAAGCTTTCTTT. It yields the protein CASSETGTPEAFF.

V is TRBV9 and J is TRBJ1-1, with D perhaps TRBD1 (5 bases). CDR1 and CDR2 from the germline V gene are SGDLS and YYNGEE. V shed 3 bases and J shed 5 bases, with 17 bases lying between them. CDR3 length: 15 amino acids. CDR3 amino acids: CASSDGGRGETEAFF. The CDR3 DNA is TGTGCCAGCAGCGACGGGGGACGGGGGGAGACTGAAGCTTTCTTT.

V is TRBV9 and J is TRBJ2-6; the D gene is possibly TRBD1 (5 bases). Trimming took off 3 bases at V and 4 bases at J, with 8 bases between the two ends. Germline V gene data show CDR1 as SGDLS and CDR2 as YYNGEE. CDR3 length: 14 residues. Here the CDR3 reads CASSGGTGANVLTF. Written as DNA, the CDR3 is TGTGCCAGCAGCGGGGGCACCGGGGCCAACGTCCTGACTTTC.

The rearrangement uses TRBV13 and TRBJ2-7; D is unclear. Between the trimmed V and J ends, which lost 5 bases and 5 bases, there was a span of 13 bases. This CDR3 region has 13 residues. CDR1 PRHDT and CDR2 FYEKMQ come from the germline V gene (reference sequence). The CDR3 DNA reads TGTGCCAGCAGCCAAGAATCTGGGAACGAGCAGTACTTC. Protein product: CASSQESGNEQYF.

The CDR3 loop reads CASSVESGRPGDNEQFF. In DNA, the CDR3 is TGTGCCAGCAGCGTAGAGAGCGGGAGACCCGGGGACAATGAGCAGTTCTTC. The chain uses TRBV9 and TRBJ2-1, with TRBD2 matching 8 bases. Germline V gene data show CDR1 as SGDLS and CDR2 as YYNGEE. The ends lost 0 bases at V and 5 bases at J; junction bases unmatched: 10. CDR3 size: 17 residues.

The chain employs TRBV7-6 and TRBJ2-1; 8 bases are shared with TRBD2. The CDR3 contains 17 residues. Per germline, CDR1 SGHVS and CDR2 FNYEAQ. V gave up 2 bases and J gave up 8 bases; unmatched junction bases: 14. CDR3 sequence (DNA): TGTGCCAGCAGCTTAAAGACCCCGGGACTAGTTGGCTATGAGCAGTTCTTC. Encoded protein: CASSLKTPGLVGYEQFF.

This chain joins TRBV7-6 and TRBJ1-5; D gene ambiguous. The germline CDR1 and CDR2 sequences are SGHVS and FNYEAQ. With 2 bases removed from V and 4 bases from J, the gap between germline ends came to 15 bases. The CDR3 loop spans 16 amino acids. The DNA of the CDR3 is TGTGCCAGCAGCTTATCTGCGGCAGGCCTTAATCAGCCCCAGCATTTT. Translating gives CASSLSAAGLNQPQHF. Variable domain in full (rest from reference TRBV7-6 and TRBJ1-5): GAGVSQSPRYKVTKRGQDVALRCDPISGHVSLYWYRQALGQGPEFLTYFNYEAQQDKSGLPNDRFSAERPEGSISTLTIQRTEQRDSAMYRCASSLSAAGLNQPQHFGDGTRLSIL.

The rearrangement joins TRBV27 to TRBJ2-7, with TRBD2 identical over 7 bases. V shed 2 bases, J shed 3 bases, and the junction held 7 bases outside the gene matches. CDR1 MNHEY and CDR2 SMNVEV come from the germline V gene (reference sequence). There are 15 residues in the CDR3. CDR3 sequence: CASSLTTSLFYEQYF. The CDR3 DNA reads as TGTGCCAGCAGTTTAACGACTAGCCTATTCTACGAGCAGTACTTC.

The rearrangement joins TRBV5-6 to TRBJ2-1; tentative D call: TRBD1 (6 bases). Trimming left V 2 bases short and J 10 bases short, with 16 bases between. CDR3 length: 14 residues. CDR1 SGHDT and CDR2 YYEEEE come from the germline V gene. The CDR3 sequence is CASSLKQGIREQFF. Written as DNA, the CDR3 is TGTGCCAGCAGCTTAAAACAGGGAATCAGGGAGCAGTTCTTC.

This clone occurred a few times. Other DNA sequences in this specimen translate into the identical CDR3. The rearrangement uses TRBV30 and TRBJ1-1, with D unresolved. V was cut by 2 bases and J by 1 base, with 5 bases left in between. The CDR3 extends over 12 amino acids. Germline V CDR1 and CDR2: GTSNPN, SVGIG (reference sequence). This chain's CDR3 is CAWSLGNTEAFF. The CDR3 region has the DNA TGTGCCTGGAGTTTGGGGAACACTGAAGCTTTCTTT.

The V and J genes are TRBV7-9 and TRBJ1-1; 8 nucleotides line up with TRBD1. The CDR3 consists of 19 residues. V gave up 5 bases and J gave up 3 bases; unmatched junction bases: 20. Germline V gene lookup returns CDR1 SEHNR and CDR2 FQNEAQ (reference sequence). The CDR3: CASSGRGAAGGKEDTEAFF. CDR3 in DNA: TGTGCCAGCAGCGGGAGGGGAGCGGCAGGGGGCAAGGAGGACACTGAAGCTTTCTTT.